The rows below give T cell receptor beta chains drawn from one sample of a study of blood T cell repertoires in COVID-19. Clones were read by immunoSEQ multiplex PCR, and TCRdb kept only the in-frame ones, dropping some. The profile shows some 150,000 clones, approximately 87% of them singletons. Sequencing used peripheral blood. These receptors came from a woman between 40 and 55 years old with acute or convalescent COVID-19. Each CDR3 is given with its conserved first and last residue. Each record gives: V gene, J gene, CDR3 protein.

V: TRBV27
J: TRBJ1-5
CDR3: CASSLGAGLSNQPQHF

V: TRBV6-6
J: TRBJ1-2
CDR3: CASRRQEINYGYTF

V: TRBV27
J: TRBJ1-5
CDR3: CASSLWGEGGIGAQPQHF

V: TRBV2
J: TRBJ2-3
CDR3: CACDSPDRDTQYF

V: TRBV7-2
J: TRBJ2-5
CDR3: CASSLAGQVQETQYF

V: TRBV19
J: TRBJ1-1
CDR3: CASSMSWASNTEAFF

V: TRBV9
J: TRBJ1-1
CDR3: CASSLTDNTEAFF

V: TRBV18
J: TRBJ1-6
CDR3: CASSPDRGSSPLHF

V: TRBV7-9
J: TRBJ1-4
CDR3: CASSLGALGGEKLFF

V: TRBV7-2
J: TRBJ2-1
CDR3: CASSLRSGFHNEQFF

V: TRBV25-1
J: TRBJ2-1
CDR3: CASRLAGSYNEQFF

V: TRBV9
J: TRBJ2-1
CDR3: CASSSTGETYNEQFF

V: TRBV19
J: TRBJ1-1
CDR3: CASSAGDTEAFF